These 19 T cell receptor beta chains were all obtained from the same sample, sequenced in a study of T cell responses to AZD1222 COVID-19 vaccine. The protocol was immunoSEQ multiplex PCR, while the TCRdb copy is restricted to in-frame clones and leaves out a portion. The table records 120,000 to 150,000 clones, approximately 91% of them present only once. This specimen consisted of peripheral blood, obtained 28 days after the second dose of the MenACWY control vaccine. Source of these receptors: an adult who received the MenACWY meningococcal vaccine as a control.

The chain combines TRBV7-6 with TRBJ2-2; D unclear. Trimming cost V 3 bases and J 6 bases, with 5 bases left between them. The germline gives CDR1 SGHVS, CDR2 FNYEAQ. This CDR3 has 12 residues. As DNA, the CDR3 is TGTGCCAGCAGCTTCTCGTCCGGGGAGCTGTTTTTT. Translating it yields CASSFSSGELFF.

The rearrangement uses TRBV4-3 and TRBJ2-3; TRBD1 matches 8 bases. CDR3 length: 15 amino acids. Trimming at V came to 3 bases and at J to 2 bases, leaving 4 bases not matched to a gene. From germline, CDR1 is LGHNA and CDR2 YSLEER. The DNA for the CDR3 is TGCGCCAGCAGCCACGGACAGGGTTTCACAGATACGCAGTATTTT. Its translation: CASSHGQGFTDTQYF.

This chain connects TRBV6-2 or TRBV6-3 to TRBJ1-2; 8 bases align to TRBD1. V dropped 4 bases and J dropped 5; count of bases not matched to a gene: 6. Germline V lookup: CDR1 MNHEY, CDR2 SVGEGT. CDR3 size: 14 residues. CDR3 coding DNA: TGTGCCAGCAGTTCCCGGACAGGGAAGTATGGCTACACCTTC. It specifies CASSSRTGKYGYTF.

The CDR3, as DNA: TGCGCCAGCAGCCAAGATACCCTGCAGAGCCTAAATTCACCCCTCCACTTT. This codes for CASSQDTLQSLNSPLHF. The rearrangement links TRBV4-3 to TRBJ1-6, with D hard to call. Between the trimmed V and J ends, which lost 0 bases and 7 bases, there was a span of 16 bases. Germline-derived CDR1 and CDR2 are LGHNA and YSLEER. The CDR3 is 17 amino acids.

V gene TRBV4-2 combines with J gene TRBJ2-1; 13 bases fit TRBD2. Germline V gene data show CDR1 as LGHNA and CDR2 as YNFKEQ. V trimming: 3 bases; J trimming: 4 bases; junction bases outside the gene matches: 9. This CDR3 contains 18 residues. CDR3 loop: CASSQALQLAGGYNEQFF. CDR3 coding DNA: TGTGCCAGCAGCCAGGCCCTCCAACTAGCGGGGGGGTACAATGAGCAGTTCTTC.

The chain joins TRBV5-6 to TRBJ1-2; 8 bases are a match to TRBD1. Germline lookup yields CDR1 SGHDT and CDR2 YYEEEE. The CDR3 runs 15 residues. The trim removed 0 bases at V and 6 bases at J, leaving 7 bases unmatched. Here the CDR3 DNA reads TGTGCCAGCAGCTTGGTTACAGGGGGTGAAGATGGCTACACCTTC. It encodes CASSLVTGGEDGYTF.

The CDR3 DNA reads TGTGCCAGCAGTGAGAGCAATCAGCCCCAGCATTTT. Translated, it gives CASSESNQPQHF. V gene TRBV2 combines with J gene TRBJ1-5; the D is unclear. From germline, CDR1 is SNHLY and CDR2 FYNNEI. V lost 3 bases and J 1 base, leaving 1 base between the germline ends. This CDR3 is 12 amino acids long.

For the CDR3, the DNA is TGCAGTGCTAGTTGGGGGGAGACCCAGTACTTC. Protein sequence: CSASWGETQYF. The V call is TRBV20-1, the J call TRBJ2-5; either TRBD1 or TRBD2 may supply D (5 bases each). Germline V gene lookup returns CDR1 DFQATT and CDR2 SNEGSKA (reference sequence). This CDR3 spans 11 amino acids. Trimming stripped 3 bases from V and 5 bases from J, with 7 bases between.

V usage is TRBV3-1 (or the pseudogene TRBV3-2) and J usage is TRBJ1-2; TRBD1 is a possible D gene (6 bases). The length of the CDR3 is 16 residues. V shed 3 bases and J shed 5 bases, with 19 bases lying between them. Germline V CDR1 and CDR2: LGHDT, YNNKEL (reference sequence). The CDR3 sequence: CASSQGILKGGYGYTF. DNA for the CDR3: TGTGCCAGCAGCCAGGGTATTTTGAAAGGGGGGTATGGCTACACCTTC.

The chain links TRBV7-9 to TRBJ1-2; D call uncertain. The ends were cut back, 2 bases at V and 3 bases at J, with 10 bases in the middle. Per germline, CDR1 SEHNR and CDR2 FQNEAQ (reference sequence). The CDR3 has 14 amino acids. This CDR3 reads CASSLSGEDYGYTF. The CDR3 DNA sequence: TGTGCCAGCAGCTTAAGCGGTGAGGACTATGGCTACACCTTC.

This clone was seen just once. Other DNA sequences in this specimen translate into the identical CDR3. The gene calls are TRBV5-1 and TRBJ2-1; 9 nucleotides align to TRBD2. The ends lost 4 bases at V and 1 base at J; junction bases unmatched: 3. The CDR3 spans 15 residues. Germline V CDR1 and CDR2: SGHRS, YFSETQ. The CDR3 nucleotides are TGCGCCAGCAGCCTTAGCGGGAGTTCCTACAATGAGCAGTTCTTC. Translated, it gives CASSLSGSSYNEQFF.

V and J are TRBV25-1 and TRBJ1-3; D remains unclear. The germline V gene has CDR1 MGHDK and CDR2 SYGVNS. Trimming removed 7 bases at V and 1 base at J, with 11 bases between. CDR3 length: 14 amino acids. CDR3 in amino acids: CASTPSRSGNTIYF. CDR3 coding DNA: TGTGCCAGCACCCCGTCGAGGTCTGGAAACACCATATATTTT.

V and J are TRBV12-5 and TRBJ1-1; no clear D gene. Germline V gene lookup returns CDR1 LGHNT and CDR2 FRNRAP. This CDR3 is 13 amino acids long. Between the trimmed V and J ends, which lost 1 base and 6 bases, there was a span of 9 bases. The DNA for the CDR3 is TGTGCTAGTGGTTTGGGAGCTCCAGCTGAAGCTTTCTTT. It codes for CASGLGAPAEAFF.

V usage is TRBV24-1 and J usage is TRBJ1-1; a weak D match, TRBD1 (5 bases). The CDR3 is made up of 11 amino acids. Per germline, CDR1 KGHDR and CDR2 SFDVKD. Trimming took off 3 bases at V and 10 bases at J, with 8 bases between the two ends. CDR3 sequence (DNA): TGTGCCACCAGTGATGGGACGCGAGCTTTCTTT. Translated, it gives CATSDGTRAFF.

Remarks on this clone: A junction boundary mismatches the germline segment, possibly from a read error. The J gene is TRBJ2-5, the V gene TRBV7-7; D not certain. CDR3 size: 14 residues. Germline CDR1 is SSHAT and CDR2 is FNYEAQ (reference sequence). The CDR3 nucleotides read TGTGCTAGCAGCTTAGAAGGCAGCCAAGAGACCCAGTACTTC. Protein sequence: CASSLEGSQETQYF.

The rearrangement uses TRBV6-2 or TRBV6-3 and TRBJ2-3, with 12 bases matching TRBD2. CDR1 and CDR2 from the germline V gene are MNHEY and SVGEGT. The V and J ends lost 0 bases and 2 bases, in that order; junction bases with no gene match: 12. The CDR3 is made up of 20 amino acids. The CDR3 DNA is TGTGCCAGCAGTTACTCTACAAACGTCGGACTAGCGGGACTCACAGATACGCAGTATTTT. Translated: CASSYSTNVGLAGLTDTQYF.

This rearrangement joins TRBV10-3 to TRBJ2-6; perhaps TRBD1 as D (6 bases). The germline gives CDR1 ENHRY, CDR2 SYGVKD. CDR3 length: 17 residues. V gave up 6 bases and J gave up 0 bases, with 15 bases separating them. The DNA of the CDR3 is TGTGCCATCAGCCTAGGGGGACCAAGCTCTGGGGCCAACGTCCTGACTTTC. Its translation: CAISLGGPSSGANVLTF.

This clone was counted only a few times. This chain connects TRBV5-1 to TRBJ2-2; 7 bases align to TRBD2. The CDR3 is 14 residues long. V lost 6 bases, J lost 5 bases, and 7 bases stayed unmatched. Germline loops: CDR1 SGHRS, CDR2 YFSETQ. DNA of the CDR3: TGCGCCAGCACCGCTAGCGGATGGACCGGGGAGCTGTTTTTT. Amino acids: CASTASGWTGELFF.

The V call is TRBV2, the J call TRBJ1-2, with 10 nucleotides matching TRBD1. Germline-derived CDR1 and CDR2 are SNHLY and FYNNEI. V dropped 3 bases and J dropped 6; count of bases not matched to a gene: 4. This CDR3 is 14 amino acids long. The CDR3 spells CASSDPGQGNGYTF. The CDR3 nucleotides read TGTGCCAGCAGTGATCCGGGACAGGGGAATGGCTACACCTTC.